The 20 T cell receptor beta chains below all came from one sample that was sequenced in a study of Ad26.COV2.S vaccination and SARS-CoV-2 variants. The treatment denotes: around 19 received Ad26.COV2.S at low or high dose, single or two shots; about 5 received placebo; per-sample allocation not given. It was on day 63 after the first vaccine or placebo injection that samples were taken. The data were produced by immunoSEQ multiplex PCR, yet TCRdb's version contains in-frame clones alone and is incomplete. The sample yields fewer than 600,000 clones, 89% seen once. Sequenced material: peripheral blood, taken in a trial of Ad26.COV2.S vaccine versus placebo. Source of these receptors: a person between 18 and 59 years old who received the Ad26.COV2.S COVID-19 vaccine or a placebo.

This clone was seen only once. The chain carries TRBV11-1 and TRBJ2-1; unclear D gene. The CDR3 runs 15 residues. The germline CDR1 and CDR2 sequences are SGHAT and FQDESV (reference sequence). Trimming pared 6 bases from V and 0 bases from J, leaving 12 bases between. Written as DNA, the CDR3 is TGTGCCAGCAGGGTCCTAATGAGCTCCTACAATGAGCAGTTCTTC. Translation: CASRVLMSSYNEQFF.

The V and J genes are TRBV19 and TRBJ1-2, with D possibly matching TRBD1 (5 bases). The CDR3 is 14 residues long. The germline CDR1 and CDR2 sequences are LNHDA and SQIVND (reference sequence). Deletions cut 5 bases from V and 4 bases from J, with 14 bases between. The CDR3 loop reads CASSSQRQTYGYTF. CDR3 bases: TGTGCCAGTAGTTCACAAAGACAGACCTATGGCTACACCTTC.

The V gene is TRBV6-5, the J gene TRBJ1-6, with 7 bases matching TRBD1. Per the germline V gene, CDR1 is MNHEY and CDR2 is SVGAGI. The CDR3 is 14 residues long. The V and J ends lost 6 bases and 6 bases, in that order; junction bases with no gene match: 5. CDR3 in DNA: TGTGCCAGCAGCTCCGGGACAGCTAATTCACCCCTCCACTTT. This translates into CASSSGTANSPLHF.

The J gene is TRBJ1-1, the V gene TRBV5-1; TRBD1 agrees at 8 bases. This CDR3 is 14 amino acids long. The germline V gene has CDR1 SGHRS and CDR2 YFSETQ. The V segment lost 4 bases and the J segment 5 bases; nucleotides outside the gene matches: 7. The CDR3 is CASSPWTGRTEAFF. CDR3 sequence (DNA): TGCGCCAGCAGCCCGTGGACAGGGAGGACTGAAGCTTTCTTT.

V usage is TRBV5-1 and J usage is TRBJ1-2; D gene uncertain. The CDR3 extends over 15 amino acids. Per the germline V gene, CDR1 is SGHRS and CDR2 is YFSETQ. V was clipped by 3 bases and J by 8 bases, with 20 bases between them. CDR3 region: CASSSHEGPNRGYTF. CDR3 DNA sequence: TGCGCCAGCAGCTCTCACGAGGGCCCCAATCGGGGCTACACCTTC.

This clone was detected only a few times. Germline is not matched at one junction end, which may reflect a read error. CDR3 DNA: TGTGCCAGCAGCCGGGCGGAACAGGGACAGGGGAGTCAATTT. The encoded protein is CASSRAEQGQGSQF. V and J are TRBV5-5 and TRBJ1-6; 10 bases are a match to TRBD1. Germline lookup yields CDR1 SGHKS and CDR2 YYEKEE (reference sequence). The CDR3 loop spans 14 amino acids.

This sequence joins TRBV18 and TRBJ1-2; 8 bases match TRBD1. Germline-derived CDR1 and CDR2 are KGHSH and LQKENI. The CDR3 loop spans 14 amino acids. V gave up 5 bases and J gave up 3 bases; unmatched junction bases: 5. The CDR3 DNA reads TGTGCCAGCTCAAAAGCGGACAGGGACTATGGCTACACCTTC. It specifies CASSKADRDYGYTF.

V gene TRBV5-1 combines with J gene TRBJ2-3; weak D call: TRBD2 (5 bases). V was pared by 2 bases and J by 2 bases, with 15 bases between. CDR1 and CDR2 from the germline V gene are SGHRS and YFSETQ. The CDR3 spans 16 residues. CDR3 bases: TGCGCCAGCAGCTTTTTGGGCCGGGATTACACAGATACGCAGTATTTT. Encoded protein: CASSFLGRDYTDTQYF.

The chain employs TRBV7-9 and TRBJ2-5; maybe TRBD1 (6 bases). The V gene's germline CDR1 is SEHNR and CDR2 FQNEAQ (reference sequence). The V gene lost 1 base and the J gene lost 0 bases, with 9 bases spanning the gap. The CDR3 runs 15 residues. The CDR3: CASSLDRGYQETQYF. The CDR3 bases are TGTGCCAGCAGCTTAGATAGGGGGTACCAAGAGACCCAGTACTTC.

This chain uses TRBV5-1 with TRBJ2-4, with TRBD2 matching 8 bases. The J segment lost 6 bases and the V segment lost 4 bases, leaving 15 bases of the junction unmatched. Looked up from germline, CDR1 is SGHRS and CDR2 is YFSETQ. CDR3 length: 17 residues. DNA for the CDR3: TGCGCCAGCAGCGTCTCGCTAGCGGGCGGGGTTTCAAACATTCAGTACTTC. Translating it yields CASSVSLAGGVSNIQYF.

In its sample, this clone was seen once. The chain uses TRBV7-9 and TRBJ1-2; D gene unclear. The germline CDR1 and CDR2 sequences are SEHNR and FQNEAQ (reference sequence). The CDR3 runs to 12 residues. V gave up 3 bases and J gave up 6 bases, with 8 bases separating them. In DNA, the CDR3 is TGTGCCAGCAGCTTCGGTACAGATGGCTACACCTTC. This encodes CASSFGTDGYTF.

The count of this clone is one. The chain uses TRBV9 and TRBJ1-5; D gene uncertain. The CDR3 is 14 residues long. The V end was cut by 4 bases, the J end by 0 bases, with 8 bases between. From germline, CDR1 is SGDLS and CDR2 YYNGEE. CDR3 sequence (DNA): TGTGCCAGCAGCCTACACGCTAGCAATCAGCCCCAGCATTTT. Residues: CASSLHASNQPQHF.

V usage is TRBV5-4 and J usage is TRBJ2-3, with TRBD2 identical over 10 bases. CDR3 size: 17 residues. Per the germline V gene, CDR1 is SGHNT and CDR2 is YYREEE (reference sequence). V dropped 1 base and J dropped 0; count of bases not matched to a gene: 5. CDR3 in amino acids: CASSLKLAGLSTDTQYF. The CDR3, as DNA: TGTGCCAGCAGCTTGAAACTAGCGGGACTTAGCACAGATACGCAGTATTTT.

The chain is built from TRBV7-3 and TRBJ2-7; possibly TRBD1 or TRBD2 for D (5 bases each). The CDR3 runs 15 residues. Germline values: CDR1 SGHTA, CDR2 FQGTGA. Trimming pared 5 bases from V and 5 bases from J, leaving 19 bases between. In nucleotides, the CDR3 is TGTGCCAGCAGCCCGCAGGGAGCCTCGGTCCACGAGCAGTACTTC. This sequence encodes CASSPQGASVHEQYF.

The chain carries TRBV6-2 or TRBV6-3 and TRBJ2-7, with a tentative D call TRBD1 (6 bases). V lost 6 bases and J lost 7, with 25 bases in between. Germline CDR1 reads MNHEY; CDR2 reads SVGEGT. The CDR3 contains 16 residues. The CDR3 coding sequence is TGTGCCAGCAGCCCCCCCCAATTTGACGGAAGGGGGGAGCAGTACTTC. This sequence encodes CASSPPQFDGRGEQYF.

The genes are TRBV25-1 and TRBJ2-3, with a weak D call TRBD1 (6 bases). CDR1 and CDR2 (germline): MGHDK, SYGVNS. This CDR3 contains 15 residues. Trimming removed 5 bases from V and 1 base from J, with 13 bases in between. CDR3 residues: CASSTQGLGTDTQYF. In nucleotides, the CDR3 is TGTGCCAGCAGTACCCAGGGGTTGGGCACAGATACGCAGTATTTT.

The chain couples TRBV6-2 or TRBV6-3 to TRBJ2-2; 9 positions agree with TRBD2. The CDR3 is made up of 16 amino acids. The V gene's germline CDR1 is MNHEY and CDR2 SVGEGT. Losses at the gene ends were 4 bases for V and 8 bases for J; bases not matched to a gene: 11. The CDR3 region has the DNA TGTGCCAGCAGTTTCGTCGCGGGGGGGCCGACTGGGGAGCTGTTTTTT. It specifies CASSFVAGGPTGELFF.

V and J are TRBV2 and TRBJ2-7; possibly TRBD1 for D (5 bases). The V end was cut by 5 bases, the J end by 0 bases, with 11 bases between. The germline V gene has CDR1 SNHLY and CDR2 FYNNEI. The CDR3 sequence is 14 residues long. This CDR3 reads CASSWTLSSYEQYF. DNA for the CDR3: TGTGCCAGCAGTTGGACACTGAGCTCCTACGAGCAGTACTTC.

The chain recombines TRBV7-9 with TRBJ2-7, with TRBD1 matching over 9 bases. V shed 1 base and J 6 bases; nucleotides not matched to a gene: 7. The germline CDR1 and CDR2 sequences are SEHNR and FQNEAQ (reference sequence). This CDR3 is 15 amino acids long. CDR3 sequence (DNA): TGTGCCAGCAGCTTAGAGCGAGGGACAGGGCTCGAGCAGTACTTC. It is translated as CASSLERGTGLEQYF.

This chain joins TRBV6-1 and TRBJ2-3, with D possibly being TRBD2 (6 bases). The V end was cut by 1 base, the J end by 4 bases, with 9 bases between. The CDR3 loop spans 14 amino acids. Germline CDR1 is MNHNS and CDR2 is SASEGT. CDR3 protein: CASSEGGRSDTQYF. The CDR3, as DNA: TGTGCCAGCAGTGAAGGAGGGAGGTCAGATACGCAGTATTTT.